Following are 30 T cell receptor beta chains from one sample sequenced in a study of shared clonotypes between healthy human individuals. TCRdb keeps only in-frame clones here, not all; method: immunoSEQ multiplex PCR. The sample yields about 2.5 million clones, 80% to 95% seen once. The material sequenced was naive CD4+ T cells from PBMCs. This sample's subset: CD45RA+ positively selected. The receptors stem from a young man in good health. Some clones in this sample may be carry-over from other donors' samples.

As DNA, the CDR3 is TGTGCCAGTAGTATAGTTGAGGCAGGGGGCACTGAAGCTTTCTTT. Its translation is CASSIVEAGGTEAFF. The J gene is TRBJ1-1, the V gene TRBV19; 7 bases map to TRBD1. Germline trimming cut 1 base from V and 4 bases from J; bases unmatched to any gene: 6. CDR1 is LNHDA and CDR2 is SQIVND in the germline V gene (reference sequence). The CDR3 has 15 amino acids. Combining the CDR3 with reference TRBV19 and TRBJ1-1 gives the whole variable domain DGGITQSPKYLFRKEGQNVTLSCEQNLNHDAMYWYRQDPGQGLRLIYYSQIVNDFQKGDIAEGYSVSREKKESFPLTVTSAQKNPTAFYLCASSIVEAGGTEAFFGQGTRLTVV.

On this clone: The same CDR3 also results from other DNA sequences found in this sample. The chain joins TRBV7-6 to TRBJ2-5; D gene ambiguous. V gave up 1 base and J gave up 5 bases, with 5 bases separating them. CDR3 length: 12 residues. Germline CDR1 and CDR2: SGHVS and FNYEAQ. The CDR3 protein is CASSLDRETQYF. The CDR3 DNA is TGTGCCAGCAGCTTAGATAGGGAGACCCAGTACTTC.

V usage is TRBV6-1 and J usage is TRBJ2-5, with 11 positions matching TRBD1. CDR1 and CDR2 from the germline V gene are MNHNS and SASEGT. V shed 5 bases and J 2 bases; nucleotides not matched to a gene: 4. This CDR3 is 15 amino acids long. As DNA, the CDR3 is TGTGCCAGCAGTCGGAGGGACAGGGGGCAAGAGACCCAGTACTTC. Protein product: CASSRRDRGQETQYF.

This chain links TRBV25-1 with TRBJ2-1; D perhaps matches TRBD2 (5 bases). The CDR3 covers 13 residues. Per the germline V gene, CDR1 is MGHDK and CDR2 is SYGVNS. The V gene lost 2 bases and the J gene lost 6 bases, with 8 bases spanning the gap. Here the CDR3 reads CASSEPTSNEQFF. Written as DNA, the CDR3 is TGTGCCAGCAGTGAACCCACTAGCAATGAGCAGTTCTTC.

Of note for this clone: The sample contains more than one DNA sequence encoding this CDR3. The V gene is TRBV18, the J gene TRBJ2-3; D unclear. Trimming removed 3 bases at V and 0 bases at J, with 7 bases between. This CDR3 is 14 amino acids long. CDR1 KGHSH and CDR2 LQKENI come from the germline V gene. CDR3 region: CASSPIRSTDTQYF. The CDR3 nucleotides are TGTGCCAGCTCACCTATCAGGAGCACAGATACGCAGTATTTT.

The chain couples TRBV28 to TRBJ2-7, with 10 positions matching TRBD1. The germline V gene has CDR1 MDHEN and CDR2 SYDVKM. Losses at the gene ends were 7 bases for V and 2 bases for J; bases not matched to a gene: 11. The CDR3 runs 16 residues. The CDR3 bases are TGTGCCAGCAACTTGAAGGGGGACAGGGGCCCCTACGAGCAGTACTTC. This sequence encodes CASNLKGDRGPYEQYF.

V and J are TRBV18 and TRBJ1-4; maybe TRBD1 (5 bases). V lost 2 bases and J 0 bases, leaving 16 bases between the germline ends. The CDR3 has 18 residues. Germline assignment: CDR1 KGHSH and CDR2 LQKENI. The CDR3 region is CASSPVYGGSSTNEKLFF. Written as DNA, the CDR3 is TGTGCCAGCTCACCAGTCTATGGGGGGTCTTCAACTAATGAAAAACTGTTTTTT.

About this clone itself: Other DNA sequences from this sample encode an identical CDR3 as well. This chain uses TRBV5-1 with TRBJ2-1; tentatively, D is TRBD1 (5 bases). Trimming stripped 3 bases from V and 0 bases from J, with 10 bases between. Germline values: CDR1 SGHRS, CDR2 YFSETQ. The CDR3 contains 15 residues. In DNA form, the CDR3 reads TGCGCCAGCAGCTCTGACAGTTCCTCCTACAATGAGCAGTTCTTC. Its translation: CASSSDSSSYNEQFF.

This clone was detected only once. The sample carries other DNA sequences with the same CDR3. The chain couples TRBV28 to TRBJ2-7; D is ambiguous. The CDR3 is 13 residues long. Germline V gene data show CDR1 as MDHEN and CDR2 as SYDVKM. Between the trimmed V and J ends, which lost 3 bases and 3 bases, there was a span of 9 bases. The CDR3 region is CASSLSGGYEQYF. The CDR3 nucleotides are TGTGCCAGCAGTTTGAGTGGCGGCTACGAGCAGTACTTC.

This rearrangement joins TRBV28 to TRBJ2-7, with a weak D call TRBD2 (5 bases). V was clipped by 4 bases and J by 7 bases, with 17 bases between them. The CDR3 loop spans 14 amino acids. Germline lookup yields CDR1 MDHEN and CDR2 SYDVKM. The DNA for the CDR3 is TGTGCCAGCAGTTGGGTGACGGGGTCAAGGGAGCAGTACTTC. Protein: CASSWVTGSREQYF.

V gene TRBV6-5 combines with J gene TRBJ1-4; D possibly corresponds to TRBD1 (6 bases). V shed 5 bases and J shed 8 bases, with 21 bases lying between them. CDR3 length: 16 residues. Looked up from germline, CDR1 is MNHEY and CDR2 is SVGAGI. The CDR3 protein is CASSHWGPGADEKLFF. For the CDR3, the DNA is TGTGCCAGCAGTCACTGGGGACCAGGGGCCGACGAAAAACTGTTTTTT.

The rearrangement joins TRBV28 to TRBJ1-1; 7 nucleotides line up with TRBD1. V lost 5 bases and J lost 5; bases outside the gene matches: 8. CDR1 and CDR2 (germline): MDHEN, SYDVKM. CDR3 length equals 14 residues. The CDR3 protein is CASSGSRGGTEAFF. DNA of the CDR3: TGTGCCAGCAGTGGGAGCAGGGGGGGAACTGAAGCTTTCTTT. The full variable domain, completed using reference TRBV28 and TRBJ1-1, is DVKVTQSSRYLVKRTGEKVFLECVQDMDHENMFWYRQDPGLGLRLIYFSYDVKMKEKGDIPEGYSVSREKKERFSLILESASTNQTSMYLCASSGSRGGTEAFFGQGTRLTVV.

As for this clone: The same CDR3 also results from other DNA sequences found in this sample. This chain uses TRBV4-3 with TRBJ2-7; D not resolved. Germline CDR1 LGHNA, CDR2 YSLEER. V lost 0 bases to trimming and J lost 3 bases, with 9 bases between them. This CDR3 is built from 14 residues. CDR3 nucleotides: TGCGCCAGCAGCCAAGATGGCAGCAGCTACGAGCAGTACTTC. This sequence encodes CASSQDGSSYEQYF.

This sequence joins TRBV7-6 and TRBJ1-2; D remains unclear. Germline CDR1 and CDR2: SGHVS and FNYEAQ. This CDR3 comprises 15 residues. The ends were cut back, 0 bases at V and 4 bases at J, with 12 bases in the middle. The CDR3 DNA follows: TGTGCCAGCAGCTTAGCGCGGGAGGGATTCTATGGCTACACCTTC. It is translated as CASSLAREGFYGYTF. Full variable domain (remainder filled in from reference TRBV7-6 and TRBJ1-2): GAGVSQSPRYKVTKRGQDVALRCDPISGHVSLYWYRQALGQGPEFLTYFNYEAQQDKSGLPNDRFSAERPEGSISTLTIQRTEQRDSAMYRCASSLAREGFYGYTFGSGTRLTVV.

V gene TRBV12-5 combines with J gene TRBJ2-3; 7 nucleotides match TRBD1. The V gene end was trimmed by 2 bases and the J gene end by 5 bases; junction bases not matched to a gene: 7. The CDR3 has 15 residues. The germline CDR1 and CDR2 sequences are LGHNT and FRNRAP. CDR3 region: CASGLTGEGGDTQYF. As DNA, the CDR3 is TGTGCTAGTGGTTTGACAGGGGAAGGAGGAGATACGCAGTATTTT.

The J gene is TRBJ1-1, the V gene TRBV9, with D possibly matching TRBD1 (6 bases). Germline V lookup: CDR1 SGDLS, CDR2 YYNGEE. There are 15 residues in the CDR3. V shed 1 base and J shed 3 bases, with 13 bases lying between them. CDR3 DNA sequence: TGTGCCAGCAGCGTACTGGGGGCCGGGGACACTGAAGCTTTCTTT. The encoded protein is CASSVLGAGDTEAFF.

CDR3 sequence (DNA): TGTGCCAGCACGGGGCAGGGGGCTTCGAAAACTTTCTTT. Amino acids: CASTGQGASKTFF. The chain employs TRBV2 and TRBJ1-1, with TRBD1 matching 8 bases. The CDR3 consists of 13 residues. Germline V lookup: CDR1 SNHLY, CDR2 FYNNEI. With 7 bases clipped from V and 12 bases from J, the junction kept 13 bases outside the gene matches.

The chain is built from TRBV6-6 and TRBJ1-1; 9 bases are shared with TRBD1. The V gene end was trimmed by 1 base and the J gene end by 4 bases; junction bases not matched to a gene: 7. Germline V CDR1 and CDR2: MNHNY, SVGAGI (reference sequence). The CDR3 has 16 amino acids. DNA of the CDR3: TGTGCCAGCAGTTACTACCCGGACAGGGGAGGCACTGAAGCTTTCTTT. It is translated as CASSYYPDRGGTEAFF.

A single count supports this clone. The chain is built from TRBV6-6 and TRBJ2-7; 10 bases match TRBD2. Germline assignment: CDR1 MNHNY and CDR2 SVGAGI (reference sequence). Trimming removed 6 bases from V and 2 bases from J; junction bases left unmatched: 4. There are 14 residues in the CDR3. In DNA form, the CDR3 reads TGTGCCAGCAGCCGGACTAGCGGACCCTACGAGCAGTACTTC. Protein sequence: CASSRTSGPYEQYF.

The rearrangement links TRBV9 to TRBJ1-2; 8 bases line up with TRBD1. The V segment lost 3 bases and the J segment 8 bases; nucleotides outside the gene matches: 12. CDR1 is SGDLS and CDR2 is YYNGEE in the germline V gene. The CDR3 is 15 amino acids. CDR3 residues: CASSADRGNLWGYTF. In DNA, the CDR3 is TGTGCCAGCAGCGCCGACAGGGGAAACCTCTGGGGCTACACCTTC.

The chain carries TRBV9 and TRBJ1-2; 7 nucleotides align to TRBD1. The CDR3 runs 17 residues. Looked up from germline, CDR1 is SGDLS and CDR2 is YYNGEE. Trimming removed 0 bases from V and 4 bases from J; junction bases left unmatched: 12. CDR3 sequence (DNA): TGTGCCAGCAGCGTAGGAGGTCAGAGGGGGCGCATCTATGGCTACACCTTC. It codes for CASSVGGQRGRIYGYTF.

This clone was recorded once. This sequence joins TRBV7-3 and TRBJ2-1; 9 bases match TRBD2. CDR3 length: 17 residues. V was clipped by 1 base and J by 8 bases; unmatched bases: 12. In germline, CDR1 is SGHTA, CDR2 FQGTGA. The CDR3 loop reads CASSLRATREGSHEQFF. The CDR3 DNA sequence: TGTGCCAGCAGCTTAAGAGCGACGCGGGAGGGCAGCCATGAGCAGTTCTTC.

The chain uses TRBV7-9 and TRBJ2-1; D is unclear. The CDR3 is 12 amino acids. Looked up from germline, CDR1 is SEHNR and CDR2 is FQNEAQ (reference sequence). V was clipped by 5 bases and J by 4 bases, with 6 bases between them. CDR3 coding DNA: TGTGCCAGCAGCCCGTATTACAATGAGCAGTTCTTC. Encoded protein: CASSPYYNEQFF.

This clone was observed a few times. The sample holds other DNA sequences that translate to the same CDR3. This chain connects TRBV6-6 to TRBJ2-1, with a weak D call TRBD2 (6 bases). This CDR3 contains 12 residues. The germline CDR1 and CDR2 sequences are MNHNY and SVGAGI (reference sequence). V was cut by 2 bases and J by 8 bases, with 7 bases left in between. The CDR3 bases are TGTGCCAGCAGTTACGGCGGGGATGAGCAGTTCTTC. The encoded protein is CASSYGGDEQFF.

V and J are TRBV4-2 and TRBJ2-7, with D uncertain. This CDR3 comprises 14 residues. Trimming cost V 4 bases and J 0 bases, with 10 bases left between them. Germline V CDR1 and CDR2: LGHNA, YNFKEQ. The CDR3 is CASSRFGYSYEQYF. The CDR3 coding sequence is TGTGCCAGCAGCCGATTCGGGTACTCCTACGAGCAGTACTTC.

This sequence joins TRBV5-1 and TRBJ2-5; 7 bases line up with TRBD1. CDR1 and CDR2 (germline): SGHRS, YFSETQ. The CDR3 is 15 residues long. Losses at the gene ends were 0 bases for V and 4 bases for J; bases not matched to a gene: 6. This chain's CDR3 is CASSLATGSGETQYF. The DNA for the CDR3 is TGCGCCAGCAGCTTGGCGACAGGGTCAGGAGAGACCCAGTACTTC.

The chain uses TRBV2 and TRBJ2-5, with TRBD1 matching 7 bases. This CDR3 contains 13 residues. With V trimmed by 6 bases and J by 9 bases, 10 bases remained unmatched. Germline values: CDR1 SNHLY, CDR2 FYNNEI. The CDR3 here is CASRVGTDFAQYF. CDR3 coding DNA: TGTGCCAGCAGGGTAGGGACAGACTTTGCCCAGTACTTC.

This chain connects TRBV27 to TRBJ2-3; the D gene is possibly TRBD2 (5 bases). Germline V gene sequence: CDR1 MNHEY, CDR2 SMNVEV (reference sequence). The CDR3 runs to 15 residues. V was cut by 0 bases and J by 6 bases, with 13 bases left in between. CDR3 coding DNA: TGTGCCAGCAGTTTATCTACGACTACAAGGGATACGCAGTATTTT. Protein sequence: CASSLSTTTRDTQYF.

The chain joins TRBV28 to TRBJ1-6, with 10 bases lining up with TRBD1. With V trimmed by 3 bases and J by 8 bases, 4 bases remained unmatched. CDR3 size: 15 residues. Per the germline V gene, CDR1 is MDHEN and CDR2 is SYDVKM. The CDR3 DNA sequence: TGTGCCAGCAGTTTTTTGACAGGGGGCGATTCACCCCTCCACTTT. It is translated as CASSFLTGGDSPLHF. Based on the CDR3 plus reference TRBV28 and TRBJ1-6, the full variable domain is DVKVTQSSRYLVKRTGEKVFLECVQDMDHENMFWYRQDPGLGLRLIYFSYDVKMKEKGDIPEGYSVSREKKERFSLILESASTNQTSMYLCASSFLTGGDSPLHFGNGTRLTVT.

V usage is TRBV7-9 and J usage is TRBJ2-5, with a tentative D call TRBD1 (5 bases). Germline CDR1 SEHNR, CDR2 FQNEAQ (reference sequence). The CDR3 length is 13 residues. V gave up 3 bases and J gave up 5 bases, with 10 bases separating them. This CDR3 is CASSFRVWETQYF. The DNA for the CDR3 is TGTGCCAGCAGCTTCAGGGTATGGGAGACCCAGTACTTC. Looking up the rest from reference TRBV7-9 and TRBJ2-5 gives the full variable domain: DTGVSQNPRHKITKRGQNVTFRCDPISEHNRLYWYRQTLGQGPEFLTYFQNEAQLEKSRLLSDRFSAERPKGSFSTLEIQRTEQGDSAMYLCASSFRVWETQYFGPGTRLLVL.